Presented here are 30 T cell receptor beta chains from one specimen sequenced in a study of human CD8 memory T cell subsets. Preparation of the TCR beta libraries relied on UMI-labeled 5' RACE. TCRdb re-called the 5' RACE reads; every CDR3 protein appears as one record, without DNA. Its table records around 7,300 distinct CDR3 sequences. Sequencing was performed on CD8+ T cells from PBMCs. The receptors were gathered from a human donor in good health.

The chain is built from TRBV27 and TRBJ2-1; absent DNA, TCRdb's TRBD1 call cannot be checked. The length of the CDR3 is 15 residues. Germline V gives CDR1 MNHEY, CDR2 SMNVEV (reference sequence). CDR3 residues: CASSLTWGPGNEQFF.

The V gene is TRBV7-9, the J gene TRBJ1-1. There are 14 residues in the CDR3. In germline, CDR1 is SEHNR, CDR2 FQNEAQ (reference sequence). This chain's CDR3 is CASSFAGHDTEAFF.

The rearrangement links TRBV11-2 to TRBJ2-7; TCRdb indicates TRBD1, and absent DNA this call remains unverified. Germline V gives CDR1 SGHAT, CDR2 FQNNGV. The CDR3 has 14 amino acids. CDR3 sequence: CASSSVPILGEQYF.

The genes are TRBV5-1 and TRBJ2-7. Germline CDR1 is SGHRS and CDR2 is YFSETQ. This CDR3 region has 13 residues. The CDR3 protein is CASSLQRPYEQYF.

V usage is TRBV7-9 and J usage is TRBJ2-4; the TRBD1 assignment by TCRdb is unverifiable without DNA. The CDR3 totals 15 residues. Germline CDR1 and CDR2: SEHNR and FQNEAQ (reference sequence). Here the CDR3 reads CASSLVEGAGVIQYF.

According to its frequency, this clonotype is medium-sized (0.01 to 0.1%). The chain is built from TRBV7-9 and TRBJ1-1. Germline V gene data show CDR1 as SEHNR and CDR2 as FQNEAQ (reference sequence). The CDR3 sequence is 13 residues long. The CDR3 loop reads CASSPQESPEAFF. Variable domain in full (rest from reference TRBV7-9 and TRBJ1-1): DTGVSQNPRHKITKRGQNVTFRCDPISEHNRLYWYRQTLGQGPEFLTYFQNEAQLEKSRLLSDRFSAERPKGSFSTLEIQRTEQGDSAMYLCASSPQESPEAFFGQGTRLTVV.

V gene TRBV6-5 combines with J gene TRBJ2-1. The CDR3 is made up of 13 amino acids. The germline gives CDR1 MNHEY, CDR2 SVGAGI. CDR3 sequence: CASSYREVGEQFF.

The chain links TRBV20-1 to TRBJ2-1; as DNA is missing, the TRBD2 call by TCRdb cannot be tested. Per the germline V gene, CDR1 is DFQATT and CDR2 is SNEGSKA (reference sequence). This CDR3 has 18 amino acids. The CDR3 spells CSAFPGLAGHLSYNEQFF.

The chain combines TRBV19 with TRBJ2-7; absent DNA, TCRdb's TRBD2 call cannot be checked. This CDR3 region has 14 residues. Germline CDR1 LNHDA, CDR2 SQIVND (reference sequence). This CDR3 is CASSPGLAYYEQYF.

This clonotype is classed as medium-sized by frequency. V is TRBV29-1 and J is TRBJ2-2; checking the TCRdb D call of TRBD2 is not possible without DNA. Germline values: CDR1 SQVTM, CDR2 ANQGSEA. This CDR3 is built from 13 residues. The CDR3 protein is CSATSGNTGELFF.

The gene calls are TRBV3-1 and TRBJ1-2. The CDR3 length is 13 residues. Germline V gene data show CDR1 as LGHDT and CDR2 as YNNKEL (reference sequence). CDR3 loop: CASSQGQSYGYTF.

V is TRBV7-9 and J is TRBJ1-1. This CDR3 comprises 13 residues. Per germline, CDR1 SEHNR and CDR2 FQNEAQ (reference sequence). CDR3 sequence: CASSLGGGVETFF.

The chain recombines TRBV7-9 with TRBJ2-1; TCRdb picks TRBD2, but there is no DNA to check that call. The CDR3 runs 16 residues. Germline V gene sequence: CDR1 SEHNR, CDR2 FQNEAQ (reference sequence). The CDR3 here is CASSLRSSGRANEQFF.

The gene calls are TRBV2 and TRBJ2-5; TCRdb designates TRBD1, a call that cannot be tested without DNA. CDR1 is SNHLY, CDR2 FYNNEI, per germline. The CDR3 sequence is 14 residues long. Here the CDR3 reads CASSFRQGQETQYF.

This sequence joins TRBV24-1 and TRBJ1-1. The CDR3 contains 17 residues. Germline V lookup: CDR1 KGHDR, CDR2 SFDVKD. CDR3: CATGGIGDPLGLPEAFF.

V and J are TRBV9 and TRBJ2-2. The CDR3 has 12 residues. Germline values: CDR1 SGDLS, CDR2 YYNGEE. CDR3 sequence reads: CASSVNTGELFF.

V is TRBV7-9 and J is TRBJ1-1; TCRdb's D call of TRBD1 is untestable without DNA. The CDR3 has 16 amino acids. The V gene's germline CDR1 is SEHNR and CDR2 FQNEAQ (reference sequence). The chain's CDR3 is CASSLRQGQWDAEAFF.

The CDR3 sequence: CASNPDGSSYEQYF. V is TRBV6-1 and J is TRBJ2-7. The CDR3 totals 14 residues. CDR1 is MNHNS, CDR2 SASEGT, per germline.

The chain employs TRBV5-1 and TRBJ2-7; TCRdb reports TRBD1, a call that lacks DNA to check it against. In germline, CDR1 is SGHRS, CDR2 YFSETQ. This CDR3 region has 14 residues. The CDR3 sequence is CASSLGGARNEQYF.

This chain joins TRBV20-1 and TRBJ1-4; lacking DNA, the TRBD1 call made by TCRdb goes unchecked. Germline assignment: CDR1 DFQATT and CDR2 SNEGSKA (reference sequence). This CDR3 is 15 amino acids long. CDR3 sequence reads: CSARDRGQGYGKLFF.

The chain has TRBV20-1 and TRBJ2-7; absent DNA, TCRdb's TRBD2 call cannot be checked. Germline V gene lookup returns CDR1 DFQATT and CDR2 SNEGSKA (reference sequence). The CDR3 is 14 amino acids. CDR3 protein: CSLNPIEGEDEQYF.

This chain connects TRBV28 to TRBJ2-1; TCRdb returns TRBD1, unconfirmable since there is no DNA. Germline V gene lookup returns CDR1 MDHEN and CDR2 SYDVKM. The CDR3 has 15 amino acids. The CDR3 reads CASSSWDRGYNEQFF.

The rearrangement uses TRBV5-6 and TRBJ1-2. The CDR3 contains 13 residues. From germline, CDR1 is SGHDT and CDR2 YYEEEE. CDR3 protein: CASSTTSNYGYTF.

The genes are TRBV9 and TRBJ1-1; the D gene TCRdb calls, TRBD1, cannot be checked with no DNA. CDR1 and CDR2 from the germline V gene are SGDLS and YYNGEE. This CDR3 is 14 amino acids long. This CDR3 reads CASSSSGVGSEAFF.

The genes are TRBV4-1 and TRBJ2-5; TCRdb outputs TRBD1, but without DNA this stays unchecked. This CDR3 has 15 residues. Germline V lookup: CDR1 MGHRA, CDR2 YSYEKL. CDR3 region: CASSQEGRRVETQYF.

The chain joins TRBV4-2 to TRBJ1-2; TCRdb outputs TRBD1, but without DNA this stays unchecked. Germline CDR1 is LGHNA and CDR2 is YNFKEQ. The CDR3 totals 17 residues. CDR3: CASSQGLVGQGVYGYTF.

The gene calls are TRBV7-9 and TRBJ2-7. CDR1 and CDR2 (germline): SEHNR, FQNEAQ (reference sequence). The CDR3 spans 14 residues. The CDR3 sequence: CASSPSGRSYEQYF.

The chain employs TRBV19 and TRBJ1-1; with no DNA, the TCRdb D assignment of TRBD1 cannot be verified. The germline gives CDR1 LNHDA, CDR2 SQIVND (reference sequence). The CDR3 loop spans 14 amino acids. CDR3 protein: CASSSTGMETEAFF.

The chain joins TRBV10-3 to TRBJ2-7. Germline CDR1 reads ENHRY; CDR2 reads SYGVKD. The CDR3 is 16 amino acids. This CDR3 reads CAISESTLGRSYEQYF.

CDR3 loop: CSAFSGTDYYEQYF. The chain uses TRBV20-1 and TRBJ2-7; TCRdb returns TRBD1, unconfirmable since there is no DNA. The CDR3 sequence is 14 residues long. CDR1 is DFQATT, CDR2 SNEGSKA, per germline (reference sequence).